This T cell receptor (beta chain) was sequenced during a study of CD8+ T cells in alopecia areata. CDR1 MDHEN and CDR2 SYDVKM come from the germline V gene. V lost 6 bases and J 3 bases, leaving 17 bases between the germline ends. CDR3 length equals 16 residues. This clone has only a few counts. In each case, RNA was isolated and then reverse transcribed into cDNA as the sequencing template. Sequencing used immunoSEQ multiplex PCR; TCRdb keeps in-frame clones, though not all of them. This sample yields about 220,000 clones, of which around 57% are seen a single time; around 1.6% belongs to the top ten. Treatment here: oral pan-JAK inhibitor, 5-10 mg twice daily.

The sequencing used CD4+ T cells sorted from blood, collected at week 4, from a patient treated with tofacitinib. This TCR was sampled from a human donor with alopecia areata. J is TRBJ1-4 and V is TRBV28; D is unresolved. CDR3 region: CASSPRVGVPNEKLFF. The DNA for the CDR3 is TGTGCCAGCAGCCCGAGGGTTGGGGTTCCTAATGAAAAACTGTTTTTT.